These T cell receptor beta chains were read from a single sample in a study of shared clonotypes between healthy human individuals. The data were produced by immunoSEQ multiplex PCR, yet TCRdb's version contains in-frame clones alone and is incomplete. The sample comprises some 2,100,000 clones, approximately 94% of which are singletons, and less than 0.15% rests with the top ten. The source material was naive CD4+ T cells sorted from blood. The receptors were gathered from a man younger than 35 in good health. Each CDR3 is given with its conserved first and last residue. D genes are given only for firm matches. Clone size is stated in some rows and not others, as once, few, many or a class when expanded.

d_call: TRBD1
cdr3_length: 14
v_call: TRBV19
clone_size: .
j_call: TRBJ1-1
cdr3_aa: CASSPGQGNTEAFF
cdr3_nt: TGTGCCAGTAGCCCGGGACAGGGAAATACTGAAGCTTTCTTT

d_call: .
cdr3_length: 13
v_call: TRBV5-1
clone_size: .
j_call: TRBJ2-1
cdr3_aa: CASSLADLVEQFF
cdr3_nt: TGCGCCAGCAGCTTGGCTGATCTAGTAGAGCAGTTCTTC

d_call: .
cdr3_length: 14
v_call: TRBV7-6
clone_size: .
j_call: TRBJ2-7
cdr3_aa: CASRFVGRDDEQYF
cdr3_nt: TGTGCCAGCAGATTTGTCGGTCGGGACGACGAGCAGTACTTC

d_call: TRBD1
cdr3_length: 15
v_call: TRBV5-1
clone_size: .
j_call: TRBJ2-1
cdr3_aa: CASSPGAGGRNEQFF
cdr3_nt: TGCGCCAGCAGCCCGGGGGCAGGGGGCCGGAATGAGCAGTTCTTC

d_call: TRBD1
cdr3_length: 15
v_call: TRBV5-5
clone_size: .
j_call: TRBJ1-1
cdr3_aa: CASSPPGQGNTEAFF
cdr3_nt: TGTGCCAGCAGCCCCCCGGGACAGGGGAACACTGAAGCTTTCTTT

d_call: .
cdr3_length: 15
v_call: TRBV10-3
clone_size: .
j_call: TRBJ1-4
cdr3_aa: CAISDSWGGPGKLFF
cdr3_nt: TGTGCCATCAGTGACTCCTGGGGGGGGCCAGGAAAACTGTTTTTT

d_call: .
cdr3_length: 13
v_call: TRBV18
clone_size: .
j_call: TRBJ1-1
cdr3_aa: CASSPPAGTEAFF
cdr3_nt: TGTGCCAGCTCACCCCCCGCAGGGACTGAAGCTTTCTTT

d_call: .
cdr3_length: 15
v_call: TRBV11-2
clone_size: .
j_call: TRBJ1-1
cdr3_aa: CASSSGTNWGTEAFF
cdr3_nt: TGTGCCAGCAGCTCCGGGACCAACTGGGGCACTGAAGCTTTCTTT

d_call: TRBD1
cdr3_length: 17
v_call: TRBV5-1
clone_size: once
j_call: TRBJ2-5
cdr3_aa: CASTNARGDRGQETQYF
cdr3_nt: TGCGCCAGCACCAACGCGAGGGGGGACAGGGGCCAAGAGACCCAGTACTTC

d_call: TRBD2
cdr3_length: 13
v_call: TRBV30
clone_size: .
j_call: TRBJ2-3
cdr3_aa: CAWSPTSVDTQYF
cdr3_nt: TGTGCCTGGAGCCCCACTAGCGTAGATACGCAGTATTTT

d_call: .
cdr3_length: 15
v_call: TRBV9
clone_size: .
j_call: TRBJ2-7
cdr3_aa: CASSVEVQCPREQYF
cdr3_nt: TGTGCCAGCAGCGTAGAGGTCCAGTGTCCTAGGGAGCAGTACTTC

d_call: .
cdr3_length: 14
v_call: TRBV5-1
clone_size: .
j_call: TRBJ1-2
cdr3_aa: CASSSETQGGGYTF
cdr3_nt: TGCGCCAGCAGCTCCGAAACCCAAGGGGGTGGCTACACCTTC

d_call: .
cdr3_length: 14
v_call: TRBV5-5
clone_size: .
j_call: TRBJ2-7
cdr3_aa: CASSTAVGAYEQYF
cdr3_nt: TGTGCCAGCAGCACAGCTGTGGGGGCCTACGAGCAGTACTTC

d_call: .
cdr3_length: 17
v_call: TRBV15
clone_size: .
j_call: TRBJ1-4
cdr3_aa: CATSRDLDSATNEKLFF
cdr3_nt: TGTGCCACCAGCAGAGATCTAGACAGTGCAACTAATGAAAAACTGTTTTTT

d_call: TRBD1
cdr3_length: 17
v_call: TRBV25-1
clone_size: .
j_call: TRBJ2-6
cdr3_aa: CASTRPGTGSGANVLTF
cdr3_nt: TGTGCCAGCACTCGTCCCGGGACAGGGTCTGGGGCCAACGTCCTGACTTTC

d_call: .
cdr3_length: 12
v_call: TRBV6-6
clone_size: .
j_call: TRBJ2-7
cdr3_aa: CASSPIAEEQYF
cdr3_nt: TGTGCCAGCAGTCCAATAGCGGAGGAGCAGTACTTC

d_call: .
cdr3_length: 12
v_call: TRBV6-5
clone_size: .
j_call: TRBJ2-7
cdr3_aa: CASRGEERRQYF
cdr3_nt: TGTGCCAGCAGGGGGGAGGAGAGGAGGCAGTACTTC

d_call: .
cdr3_length: 15
v_call: TRBV5-1
clone_size: .
j_call: TRBJ2-5
cdr3_aa: CASSLAGGRWETQYF
cdr3_nt: TGCGCCAGCAGCTTGGCCGGGGGCAGGTGGGAGACCCAGTACTTC

d_call: .
cdr3_length: 13
v_call: TRBV15
clone_size: .
j_call: TRBJ1-1
cdr3_aa: CATSRQQNTEAFF
cdr3_nt: TGTGCCACCAGCAGACAGCAGAACACTGAAGCTTTCTTT

d_call: TRBD1
cdr3_length: 13
v_call: TRBV19
clone_size: .
j_call: TRBJ2-7
cdr3_aa: CASSTTRQGEQYF
cdr3_nt: TGTGCCAGTAGTACGACACGACAGGGTGAGCAGTACTTC

d_call: .
cdr3_length: 10
v_call: TRBV20-1
clone_size: .
j_call: TRBJ2-1
cdr3_aa: CSAARDEQFF
cdr3_nt: TGCAGTGCTGCTAGGGATGAGCAGTTCTTC

d_call: TRBD1
cdr3_length: 14
v_call: TRBV19
clone_size: .
j_call: TRBJ1-5
cdr3_aa: CASRTGTAYQPQHF
cdr3_nt: TGTGCCAGTAGGACCGGGACAGCCTATCAGCCCCAGCATTTT

d_call: .
cdr3_length: 13
v_call: TRBV15
clone_size: .
j_call: TRBJ2-7
cdr3_aa: CATSRQHSYEQYF
cdr3_nt: TGTGCCACCAGCAGACAACACAGCTACGAGCAGTACTTC

d_call: .
cdr3_length: 13
v_call: TRBV2
clone_size: .
j_call: TRBJ1-5
cdr3_aa: CASSRDINQPQHF
cdr3_nt: TGTGCCAGCAGTCGGGACATCAATCAGCCCCAGCATTTT

d_call: .
cdr3_length: 15
v_call: TRBV30
clone_size: .
j_call: TRBJ1-1
cdr3_aa: CAWSVGAGVRTEAFF
cdr3_nt: TGTGCCTGGAGTGTTGGGGCAGGGGTGAGAACTGAAGCTTTCTTT

d_call: .
cdr3_length: 15
v_call: TRBV28
clone_size: .
j_call: TRBJ2-7
cdr3_aa: CASRSGETSSYEQYF
cdr3_nt: TGTGCCAGCAGGTCAGGGGAAACAAGCTCCTACGAGCAGTACTTC

d_call: TRBD2
cdr3_length: 11
v_call: TRBV19
clone_size: .
j_call: TRBJ2-1
cdr3_aa: CATGRAYEQFF
cdr3_nt: TGTGCCACCGGGAGGGCCTATGAGCAGTTCTTC

d_call: .
cdr3_length: 14
v_call: TRBV11-2
clone_size: once
j_call: TRBJ1-3
cdr3_aa: CASSQVTSGNTIYF
cdr3_nt: TGTGCCAGCAGTCAGGTCACTTCTGGAAACACCATATATTTT

d_call: TRBD2
cdr3_length: 17
v_call: TRBV12-5
clone_size: .
j_call: TRBJ2-7
cdr3_aa: CASGRRSGSFSSYEQYF
cdr3_nt: TGTGCTAGTGGCCGCCGTAGCGGGAGCTTCTCCTCCTACGAGCAGTACTTC

d_call: .
cdr3_length: 14
v_call: TRBV5-4
clone_size: .
j_call: TRBJ2-7
cdr3_aa: CASSPRTLAGEQYF
cdr3_nt: TGTGCCAGCAGCCCAAGGACCCTAGCTGGGGAGCAGTACTTC

d_call: .
cdr3_length: 15
v_call: TRBV5-3
clone_size: .
j_call: TRBJ1-4
cdr3_aa: CARSFTSCINEKLFF
cdr3_nt: TGTGCCAGAAGCTTTACCTCTTGTATTAATGAAAAACTGTTTTTT

d_call: TRBD1
cdr3_length: 15
v_call: TRBV28
clone_size: .
j_call: TRBJ1-2
cdr3_aa: CASSLSGTGIYGYTF
cdr3_nt: TGTGCCAGCAGTTTATCAGGGACAGGTATCTATGGCTACACCTTC

d_call: .
cdr3_length: 14
v_call: TRBV4-3
clone_size: .
j_call: TRBJ1-2
cdr3_aa: CASSQEVGPGGYTF
cdr3_nt: TGCGCCAGCAGCCAAGAGGTGGGCCCGGGGGGCTACACCTTC

d_call: .
cdr3_length: 15
v_call: TRBV5-6
clone_size: .
j_call: TRBJ1-2
cdr3_aa: CASRFSQVYTYGYTF
cdr3_nt: TGTGCCAGCAGATTTTCGCAGGTTTATACCTATGGCTACACCTTC

d_call: TRBD1
cdr3_length: 13
v_call: TRBV10-3
clone_size: .
j_call: TRBJ1-6
cdr3_aa: CAITGTANSPLHF
cdr3_nt: TGTGCCATTACCGGGACAGCTAATTCACCCCTCCACTTT

d_call: .
cdr3_length: 13
v_call: TRBV11-2
clone_size: .
j_call: TRBJ2-7
cdr3_aa: CASSLVTSHEQYF
cdr3_nt: TGTGCCAGCAGCTTAGTTACGTCCCACGAGCAGTACTTC

d_call: .
cdr3_length: 13
v_call: TRBV6-5
clone_size: .
j_call: TRBJ1-4
cdr3_aa: CASSYSHLGKLFF
cdr3_nt: TGTGCCAGCAGTTACTCGCACCTGGGAAAACTGTTTTTT

d_call: TRBD2
cdr3_length: 15
v_call: TRBV30
clone_size: .
j_call: TRBJ2-1
cdr3_aa: CAWDLARDYHNEQFF
cdr3_nt: TGTGCCTGGGATTTAGCCCGGGACTACCACAATGAGCAGTTCTTC

d_call: .
cdr3_length: 15
v_call: TRBV7-2
clone_size: .
j_call: TRBJ1-5
cdr3_aa: CASSLGFYSNQPQHF
cdr3_nt: TGTGCCAGCAGCTTGGGTTTTTATAGCAATCAGCCCCAGCATTTT

d_call: TRBD1
cdr3_length: 13
v_call: TRBV7-2
clone_size: .
j_call: TRBJ1-4
cdr3_aa: CASSPRGQEKLFF
cdr3_nt: TGTGCCAGCAGCCCCAGGGGGCAAGAAAAACTGTTTTTT

d_call: .
cdr3_length: 12
v_call: TRBV29-1
clone_size: few
j_call: TRBJ2-3
cdr3_aa: CSVLSLGDTQYF
cdr3_nt: TGCAGCGTTCTCAGCTTGGGCGATACGCAGTATTTT

d_call: .
cdr3_length: 15
v_call: TRBV30
clone_size: .
j_call: TRBJ1-5
cdr3_aa: CAWSVRGNSNQPQHF
cdr3_nt: TGTGCCTGGAGTGTACGAGGAAATAGCAATCAGCCCCAGCATTTT

d_call: TRBD1
cdr3_length: 15
v_call: TRBV5-1
clone_size: .
j_call: TRBJ1-1
cdr3_aa: CASRKSDRENTEAFF
cdr3_nt: TGCGCCAGCAGAAAATCCGACAGGGAGAACACTGAAGCTTTCTTT

d_call: .
cdr3_length: 14
v_call: TRBV18
clone_size: once
j_call: TRBJ2-2
cdr3_aa: CASSPSQNTGELFF
cdr3_nt: TGTGCCAGCTCACCTTCCCAAAACACCGGGGAGCTGTTTTTT

d_call: TRBD1
cdr3_length: 14
v_call: TRBV6-5
clone_size: once
j_call: TRBJ1-3
cdr3_aa: CASSLDRPGNTIYF
cdr3_nt: TGTGCCAGCAGTTTGGACAGGCCTGGAAACACCATATATTTT

d_call: .
cdr3_length: 12
v_call: TRBV5-6
clone_size: .
j_call: TRBJ2-7
cdr3_aa: CASSFHQYEQYF
cdr3_nt: TGTGCCAGCAGCTTTCACCAGTACGAGCAGTACTTC

d_call: .
cdr3_length: 12
v_call: TRBV28
clone_size: .
j_call: TRBJ2-7
cdr3_aa: CASSSPGYEQYF
cdr3_nt: TGTGCCAGCAGTTCCCCAGGGTACGAGCAGTACTTC

d_call: TRBD1
cdr3_length: 16
v_call: TRBV5-1
clone_size: .
j_call: TRBJ1-6
cdr3_aa: CASSLGSRGDNSPLHF
cdr3_nt: TGCGCCAGCAGCTTGGGATCCAGGGGGGATAATTCACCCCTCCACTTT

d_call: TRBD2
cdr3_length: 14
v_call: TRBV27
clone_size: .
j_call: TRBJ2-1
cdr3_aa: CASSLSKRGDEQFF
cdr3_nt: TGTGCCAGCAGTTTATCGAAGCGGGGGGATGAGCAGTTCTTC

d_call: TRBD2
cdr3_length: 16
v_call: TRBV5-1
clone_size: .
j_call: TRBJ2-3
cdr3_aa: CASSLGSSGGTDTQYF
cdr3_nt: TGCGCCAGCAGCTTGGGCTCTAGCGGGGGAACTGATACGCAGTATTTT

d_call: .
cdr3_length: 10
v_call: TRBV2
clone_size: once
j_call: TRBJ2-5
cdr3_aa: CASSEGTQYF
cdr3_nt: TGTGCCAGCAGTGAGGGGACCCAGTACTTC

d_call: .
cdr3_length: 16
v_call: TRBV18
clone_size: .
j_call: TRBJ1-4
cdr3_aa: CASSGSVTATNEKLFF
cdr3_nt: TGTGCCAGCTCAGGCTCAGTGACTGCAACTAATGAAAAACTGTTTTTT

d_call: .
cdr3_length: 14
v_call: TRBV6-1
clone_size: .
j_call: TRBJ1-2
cdr3_aa: CASSVRGAGYGYTF
cdr3_nt: TGTGCCAGCAGTGTCCGGGGGGCGGGCTATGGCTACACCTTC

d_call: .
cdr3_length: 15
v_call: TRBV5-5
clone_size: .
j_call: TRBJ1-4
cdr3_aa: CASSVGGWGNEKLFF
cdr3_nt: TGTGCCAGCAGCGTGGGGGGCTGGGGTAATGAAAAACTGTTTTTT

d_call: .
cdr3_length: 15
v_call: TRBV18
clone_size: .
j_call: TRBJ2-7
cdr3_aa: CASSPPGRQGNEQYF
cdr3_nt: TGTGCCAGCTCACCACCGGGTCGCCAGGGGAACGAGCAGTACTTC

d_call: .
cdr3_length: 14
v_call: TRBV6-1
clone_size: .
j_call: TRBJ1-3
cdr3_aa: CASSEAYSGNTIYF
cdr3_nt: TGTGCCAGCAGTGAAGCGTATAGTGGAAACACCATATATTTT

d_call: .
cdr3_length: 15
v_call: TRBV7-2
clone_size: .
j_call: TRBJ1-1
cdr3_aa: CASSLASGMNTEAFF
cdr3_nt: TGTGCCAGCAGCTTGGCGTCCGGTATGAACACTGAAGCTTTCTTT

d_call: .
cdr3_length: 13
v_call: TRBV2
clone_size: .
j_call: TRBJ1-5
cdr3_aa: CASSEYSNQPQHF
cdr3_nt: TGTGCCAGCAGCGAGTATAGCAATCAGCCCCAGCATTTT

d_call: .
cdr3_length: 13
v_call: TRBV5-4
clone_size: .
j_call: TRBJ2-2
cdr3_aa: CASSLQGPGELFF
cdr3_nt: TGTGCCAGCAGCTTGCAGGGGCCCGGGGAGCTGTTTTTT